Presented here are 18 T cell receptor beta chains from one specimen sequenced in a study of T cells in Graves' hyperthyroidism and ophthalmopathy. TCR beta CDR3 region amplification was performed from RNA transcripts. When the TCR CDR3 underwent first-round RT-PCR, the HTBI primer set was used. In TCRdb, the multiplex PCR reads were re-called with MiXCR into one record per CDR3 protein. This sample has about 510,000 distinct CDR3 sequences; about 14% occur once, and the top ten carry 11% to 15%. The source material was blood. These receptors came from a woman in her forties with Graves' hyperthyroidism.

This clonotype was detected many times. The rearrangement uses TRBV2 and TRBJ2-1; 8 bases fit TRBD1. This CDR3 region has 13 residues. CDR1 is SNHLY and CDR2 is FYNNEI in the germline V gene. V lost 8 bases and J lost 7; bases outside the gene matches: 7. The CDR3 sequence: CASGQGGPNEQFF. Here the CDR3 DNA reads TGTGCCAGCGGACAGGGTGGGCCAAATGAGCAGTTCTTC.

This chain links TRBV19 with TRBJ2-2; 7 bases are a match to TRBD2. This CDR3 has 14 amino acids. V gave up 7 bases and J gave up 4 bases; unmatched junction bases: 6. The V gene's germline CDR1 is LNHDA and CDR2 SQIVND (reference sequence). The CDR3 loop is CASTSGRGTGELFF. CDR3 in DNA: TGTGCCAGTACGTCAGGGAGGGGCACCGGGGAGCTGTTTTTT. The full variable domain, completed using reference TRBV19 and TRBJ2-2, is DGGITQSPKYLFRKEGQNVTLSCEQNLNHDAMYWYRQDPGQGLRLIYYSQIVNDFQKGDIAEGYSVSREKKESFPLTVTSAQKNPTAFYLCASTSGRGTGELFFGEGSRLTVL.

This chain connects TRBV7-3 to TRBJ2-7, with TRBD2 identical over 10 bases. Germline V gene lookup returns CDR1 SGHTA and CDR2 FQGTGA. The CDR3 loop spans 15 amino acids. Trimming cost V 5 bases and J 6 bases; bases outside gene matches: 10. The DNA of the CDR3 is TGTGCCAGCAGCCAACAGGGGCTAGCGGGAGCCGAGCAGTACTTC. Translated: CASSQQGLAGAEQYF. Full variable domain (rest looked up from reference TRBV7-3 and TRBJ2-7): GAGVSQTPSNKVTEKGKYVELRCDPISGHTALYWYRQSLGQGPEFLIYFQGTGAADDSGLPNDRFFAVRPEGSVSTLKIQRTERGDSAVYLCASSQQGLAGAEQYFGPGTRLTVT.

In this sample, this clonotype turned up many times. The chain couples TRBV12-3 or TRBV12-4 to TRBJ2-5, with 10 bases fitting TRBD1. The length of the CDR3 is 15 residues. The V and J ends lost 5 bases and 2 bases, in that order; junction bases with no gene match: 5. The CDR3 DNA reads TGTGCCAGCAGTCGAGGACAGGGGGGGCAAGAGACCCAGTACTTC. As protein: CASSRGQGGQETQYF.

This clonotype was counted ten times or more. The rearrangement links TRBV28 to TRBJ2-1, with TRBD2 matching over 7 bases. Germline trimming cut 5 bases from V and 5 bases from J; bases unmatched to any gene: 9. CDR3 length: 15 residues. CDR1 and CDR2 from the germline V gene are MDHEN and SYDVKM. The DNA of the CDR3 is TGTGCCAGCAGTACTACCGGGACTACCGACAATGAGCAGTTCTTC. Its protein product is CASSTTGTTDNEQFF. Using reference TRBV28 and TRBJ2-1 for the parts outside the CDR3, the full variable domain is DVKVTQSSRYLVKRTGEKVFLECVQDMDHENMFWYRQDPGLGLRLIYFSYDVKMKEKGDIPEGYSVSREKKERFSLILESASTNQTSMYLCASSTTGTTDNEQFFGPGTRLTVL.

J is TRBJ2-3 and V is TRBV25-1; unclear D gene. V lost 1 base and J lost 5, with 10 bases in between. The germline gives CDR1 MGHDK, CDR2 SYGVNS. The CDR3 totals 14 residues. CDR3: CASSEFRVVDTQYF. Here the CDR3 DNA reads TGTGCCAGCAGTGAATTCCGGGTTGTAGATACGCAGTATTTT.

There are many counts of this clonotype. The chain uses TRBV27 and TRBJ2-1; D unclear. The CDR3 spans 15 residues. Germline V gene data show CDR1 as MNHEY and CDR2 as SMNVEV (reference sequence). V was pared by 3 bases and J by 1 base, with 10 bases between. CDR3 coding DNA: TGTGCCAGCAGTTTCCAACGGCCTTCCTACAATGAGCAGTTCTTC. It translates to CASSFQRPSYNEQFF.

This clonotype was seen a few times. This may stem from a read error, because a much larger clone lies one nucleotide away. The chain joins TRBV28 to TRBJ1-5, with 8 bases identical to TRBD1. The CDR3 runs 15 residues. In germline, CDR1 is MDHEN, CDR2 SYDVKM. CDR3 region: CASGLYEDRVQPQHF. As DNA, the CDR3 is TGTGCCAGCGGTTTATACGAGGACAGGGTTCAGCCCCAGCATTTT.

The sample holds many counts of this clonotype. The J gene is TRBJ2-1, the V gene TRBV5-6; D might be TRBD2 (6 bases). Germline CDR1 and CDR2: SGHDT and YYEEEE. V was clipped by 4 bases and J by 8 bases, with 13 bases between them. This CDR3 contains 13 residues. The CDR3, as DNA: TGTGCCAGCAGCCGCCGCAGGGACTATGAGCAGTTCTTC. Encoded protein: CASSRRRDYEQFF.

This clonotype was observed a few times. CDR3 amino acids: CASSPRIGATNEKLFF. CDR3 DNA sequence: TGTGCCAGCAGCCCGAGAATCGGGGCAACTAATGAAAAACTGTTTTTT. The V call is TRBV7-2, the J call TRBJ1-4; no reliable D call. The ends were cut back, 5 bases at V and 0 bases at J, with 13 bases in the middle. Germline CDR1 SGHTA, CDR2 FQGNSA. CDR3 size: 16 residues. The entire variable domain, with the rest obtained from reference TRBV7-2 and TRBJ1-4, is as follows: GAGVSQSPSNKVTEKGKDVELRCDPISGHTALYWYRQSLGQGLEFLIYFQGNSAPDKSGLPSDRFSAERTGGSVSTLTIQRTQQEDSAVYLCASSPRIGATNEKLFFGSGTQLSVL.

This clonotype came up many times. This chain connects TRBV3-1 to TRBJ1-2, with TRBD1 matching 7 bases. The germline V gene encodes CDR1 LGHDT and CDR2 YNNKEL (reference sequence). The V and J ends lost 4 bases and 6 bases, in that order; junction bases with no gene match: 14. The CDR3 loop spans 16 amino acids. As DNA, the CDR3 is TGTGCCAGCAGCCCAACGTTTTCGGGACAGTTGAATGGCTACACCTTC. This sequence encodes CASSPTFSGQLNGYTF.

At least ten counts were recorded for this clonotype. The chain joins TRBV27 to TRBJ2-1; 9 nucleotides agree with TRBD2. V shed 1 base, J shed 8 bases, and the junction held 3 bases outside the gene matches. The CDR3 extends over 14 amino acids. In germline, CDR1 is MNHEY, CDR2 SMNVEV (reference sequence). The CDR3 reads CASSLFSGRDEQFF. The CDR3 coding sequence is TGTGCCAGCAGTTTATTTAGCGGGAGAGATGAGCAGTTCTTC.

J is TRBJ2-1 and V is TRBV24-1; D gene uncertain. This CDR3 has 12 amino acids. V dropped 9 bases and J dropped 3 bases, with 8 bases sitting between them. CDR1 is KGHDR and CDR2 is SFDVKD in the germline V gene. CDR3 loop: CATCSFYNEQFF. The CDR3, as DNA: TGTGCCACCTGCAGCTTCTACAATGAGCAGTTCTTC.

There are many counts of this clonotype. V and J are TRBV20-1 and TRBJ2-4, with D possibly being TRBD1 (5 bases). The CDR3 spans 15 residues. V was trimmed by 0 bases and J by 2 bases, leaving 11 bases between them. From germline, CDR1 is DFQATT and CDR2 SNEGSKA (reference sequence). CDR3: CSARDQGRTKNIQYF. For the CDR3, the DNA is TGCAGTGCTAGAGATCAGGGCCGAACCAAAAACATTCAGTACTTC.

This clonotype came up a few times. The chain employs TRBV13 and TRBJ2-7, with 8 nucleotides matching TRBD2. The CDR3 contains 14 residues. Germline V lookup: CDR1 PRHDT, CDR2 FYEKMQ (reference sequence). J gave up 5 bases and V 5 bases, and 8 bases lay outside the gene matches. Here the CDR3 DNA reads TGTGCCAGCAGCACACGGACTAGCTATGACGAGCAGTACTTC. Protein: CASSTRTSYDEQYF.

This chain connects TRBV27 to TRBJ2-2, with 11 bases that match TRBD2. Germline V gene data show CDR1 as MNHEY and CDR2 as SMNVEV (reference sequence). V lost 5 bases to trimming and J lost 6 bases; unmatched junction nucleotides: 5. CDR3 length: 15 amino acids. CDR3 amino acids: CASSVLAGVPGELFF. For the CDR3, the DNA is TGTGCCAGCAGTGTACTAGCGGGAGTGCCCGGGGAGCTGTTTTTT.

The CDR3 loop reads CASSLEGTPLTLETHGAGNTIYF. The DNA for the CDR3 is TGTGCCAGCAGTTTAGAAGGGACACCACTTACTCTGGAAACTCATGGAGCTGGAAACACCATATATTTT. The chain joins TRBV12-3 or TRBV12-4 to TRBJ1-3; tentative D call: TRBD1 (6 bases). This CDR3 comprises 23 residues. Trimming shortened V by 1 base and J by 2 bases, and 33 bases separated the two germline ends.

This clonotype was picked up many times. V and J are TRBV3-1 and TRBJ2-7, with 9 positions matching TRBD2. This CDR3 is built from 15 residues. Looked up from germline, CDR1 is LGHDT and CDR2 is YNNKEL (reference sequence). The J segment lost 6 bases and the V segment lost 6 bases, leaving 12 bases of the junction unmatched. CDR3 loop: CASSASGRRGSEQYF. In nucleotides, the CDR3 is TGTGCCAGCAGTGCAAGCGGGAGGAGGGGCTCCGAGCAGTACTTC.